This T cell receptor beta chain was profiled in a study of blood T cell repertoires in COVID-19. Study-level background: Material from acute and convalescent COVID-19 was sourced from the United States, Italy and Spain.

Those who participated ranged in age from roughly 18 to 95 years and resided in under 25 US areas. Donors of Cohort 3 who recovered were those that had two negative PCRs, clearance, or symptom resolution. The CDR3 length is 16 residues. CDR1 and CDR2 (germline): GTSNPN, SVGIG (reference sequence). The V end lost 4 bases, the J end lost 3 bases, and 16 bases lay between the germline ends. Source study methods: For nucleated cells, counts were estimated from reference gene primer amplification. Only in-frame clones appear in the TCRdb table, and some are missing; sequencing was by immunoSEQ multiplex PCR. V, J and clone size derive from that table, while D and trimming were established from the DNA sequence. This table has over 350,000 clones, more than 75% appearing once.

Sequencing was done on a sample of PBMCs or T cells enriched from blood (not recorded which). The rearrangement uses TRBV30 and TRBJ1-6, with D possibly TRBD1 on 6 matching bases. The receptor was isolated from a woman aged 45-60 years who had recovered from COVID-19. CDR3 nucleotide sequence: TGTGCCTGGACACTGGGCAGGGGCTTCTATAATTCACCCCTCCACTTT. Residues: CAWTLGRGFYNSPLHF.